In its sample, the clone carrying this TCR beta chain was seen once. As yet, its antigen is unknown. Although they were nominally healthy when sampled, donors likely had unrecorded immune exposures. The PCR used 60 Vbeta and 13 Jbeta primers. TCRdb's table, derived via immunoSEQ multiplex PCR, lists solely in-frame clones and lacks some. The sample lists about 140,000 clones, around three quarters occurring once. The data derive from a study of cytomegalovirus exposure and HLA in healthy donors. Study-wide results and caveats: A list of approximately 160 TCR beta chains associated with cytomegalovirus was given.

Germline V gene sequence: CDR1 SGHAT, CDR2 FQNNGV. The V gene end was trimmed by 3 bases and the J gene end by 0 bases; junction bases not matched to a gene: 9. The CDR3 is 18 residues long. Sequencing was carried out using PBMCs. The receptor's source is a middle-aged man in good health and CMV-seronegative. The V gene is TRBV11-2, the J gene TRBJ2-3; 10 positions match TRBD2. The CDR3 DNA follows: TGTGCCAGCAGCTTTATAGCGGGGGGCGTTTCTAGCACAGATACGCAGTATTTT. Protein: CASSFIAGGVSSTDTQYF. The whole variable domain, filled in from reference TRBV11-2 and TRBJ2-3, reads EAGVAQSPRYKIIEKRQSVAFWCNPISGHATLYWYQQILGQGPKLLIQFQNNGVVDDSQLPKDRFSAERLKGVDSTLKIQPAKLEDSAVYLCASSFIAGGVSSTDTQYFGPGTRLTVL.